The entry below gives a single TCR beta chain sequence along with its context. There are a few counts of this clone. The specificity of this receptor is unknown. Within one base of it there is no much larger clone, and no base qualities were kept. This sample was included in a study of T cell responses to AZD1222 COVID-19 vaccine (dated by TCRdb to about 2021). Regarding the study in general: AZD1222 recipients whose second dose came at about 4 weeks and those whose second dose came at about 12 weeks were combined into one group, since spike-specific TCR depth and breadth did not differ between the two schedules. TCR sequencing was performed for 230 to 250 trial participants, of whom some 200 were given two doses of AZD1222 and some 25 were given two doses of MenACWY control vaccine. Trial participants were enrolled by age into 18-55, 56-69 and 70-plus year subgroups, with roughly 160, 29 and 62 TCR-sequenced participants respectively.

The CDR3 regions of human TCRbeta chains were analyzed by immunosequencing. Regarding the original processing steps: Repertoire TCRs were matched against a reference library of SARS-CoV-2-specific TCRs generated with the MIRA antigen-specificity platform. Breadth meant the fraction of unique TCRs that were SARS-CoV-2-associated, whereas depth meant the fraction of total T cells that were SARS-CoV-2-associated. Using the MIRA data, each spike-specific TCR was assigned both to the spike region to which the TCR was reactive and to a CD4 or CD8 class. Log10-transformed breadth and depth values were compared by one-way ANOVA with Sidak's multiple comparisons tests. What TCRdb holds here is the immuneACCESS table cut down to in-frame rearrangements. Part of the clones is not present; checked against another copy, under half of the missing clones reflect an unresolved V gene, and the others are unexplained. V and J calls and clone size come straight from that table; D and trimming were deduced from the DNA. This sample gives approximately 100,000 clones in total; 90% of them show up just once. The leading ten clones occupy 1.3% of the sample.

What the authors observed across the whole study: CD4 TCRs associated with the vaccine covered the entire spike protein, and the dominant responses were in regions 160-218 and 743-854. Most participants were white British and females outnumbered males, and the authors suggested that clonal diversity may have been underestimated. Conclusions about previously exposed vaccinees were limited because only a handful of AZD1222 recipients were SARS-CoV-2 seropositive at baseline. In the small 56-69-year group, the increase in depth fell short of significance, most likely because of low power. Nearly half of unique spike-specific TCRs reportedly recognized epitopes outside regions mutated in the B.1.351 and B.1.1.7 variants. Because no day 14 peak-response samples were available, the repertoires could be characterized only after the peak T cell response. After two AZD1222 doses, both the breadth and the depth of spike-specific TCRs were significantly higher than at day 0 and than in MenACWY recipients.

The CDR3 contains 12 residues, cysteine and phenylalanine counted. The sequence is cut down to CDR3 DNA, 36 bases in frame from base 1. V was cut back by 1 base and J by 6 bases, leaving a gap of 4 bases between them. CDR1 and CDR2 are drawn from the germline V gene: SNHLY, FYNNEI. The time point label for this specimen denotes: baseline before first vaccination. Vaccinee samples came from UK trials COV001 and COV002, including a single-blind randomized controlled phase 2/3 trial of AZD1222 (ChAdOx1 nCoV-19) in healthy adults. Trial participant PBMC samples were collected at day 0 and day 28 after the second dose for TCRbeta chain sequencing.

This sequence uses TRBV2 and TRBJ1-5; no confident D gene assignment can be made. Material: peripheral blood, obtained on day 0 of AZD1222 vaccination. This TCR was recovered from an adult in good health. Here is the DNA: TGTGCCAGCAGTGAAGGAGTTCAGCCCCAGCATTTT. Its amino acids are CASSEGVQPQHF.